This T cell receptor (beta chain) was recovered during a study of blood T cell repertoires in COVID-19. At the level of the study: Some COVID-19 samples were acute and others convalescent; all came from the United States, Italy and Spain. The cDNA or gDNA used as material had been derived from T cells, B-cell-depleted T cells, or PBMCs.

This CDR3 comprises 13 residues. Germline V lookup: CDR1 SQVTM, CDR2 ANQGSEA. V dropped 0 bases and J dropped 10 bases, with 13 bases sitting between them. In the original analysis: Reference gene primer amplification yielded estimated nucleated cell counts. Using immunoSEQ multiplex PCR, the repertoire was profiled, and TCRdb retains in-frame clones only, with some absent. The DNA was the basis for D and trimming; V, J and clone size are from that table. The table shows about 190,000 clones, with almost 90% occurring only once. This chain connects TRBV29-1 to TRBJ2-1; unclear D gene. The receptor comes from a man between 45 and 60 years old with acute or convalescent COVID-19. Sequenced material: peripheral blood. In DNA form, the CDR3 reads TGCAGCGTTGAAGATCGGGTCAGCGTAGAGCAGTTCTTC. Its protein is CSVEDRVSVEQFF.